These 24 T cell receptor beta chains share one sample of origin, sequenced in a study of blood T cell repertoires in COVID-19. The method was immunoSEQ multiplex PCR; TCRdb's version includes in-frame clones alone and lacks a portion of them. The sample consists of about 150,000 clones, around four fifths of them appearing once. Sequenced: peripheral blood. The receptor set was obtained from a human donor in a cohort sampled during active COVID-19.

The gene calls are TRBV15 and TRBJ1-5, with 10 bases identical to TRBD1. The germline CDR1 and CDR2 sequences are LNHNV and YYDKDF (reference sequence). V lost 0 bases to trimming and J lost 6 bases; unmatched junction nucleotides: 5. The CDR3 totals 16 residues. CDR3 DNA: TGTGCCACCAGCAGAGAAAGGACAGGGGGTAGTCAGCCCCAGCATTTT. Encoded protein: CATSRERTGGSQPQHF.

CDR3: CASRLRGGSTDTQYF. CDR3 coding DNA: TGTGCCAGCAGGCTGCGGGGGGGAAGCACAGATACGCAGTATTTT. This rearrangement joins TRBV7-8 to TRBJ2-3; TRBD2 matches at 9 bases. This CDR3 spans 15 amino acids. Germline CDR1 is SGHVS and CDR2 is FQNEAQ. Unmatched junction bases numbered 4, after V lost 6 bases and J lost 0 bases. Complete variable domain (other parts from reference TRBV7-8 and TRBJ2-3): GAGVSQSPRYKVAKRGQDVALRCDPISGHVSLFWYQQALGQGPEFLTYFQNEAQLDKSGLPSDRFFAERPEGSVSTLKIQRTQQEDSAVYLCASRLRGGSTDTQYFGPGTRLTVL.

The chain employs TRBV5-8 and TRBJ2-4, with D perhaps TRBD1 (6 bases). Germline V gene lookup returns CDR1 SGHTS and CDR2 YDEGEE. The CDR3 sequence is 15 residues long. Trimming took 2 bases from V and 1 from J, leaving 10 bases between them. This CDR3 reads CASSFRDNAKNIQYF. DNA of the CDR3: TGTGCCAGCAGCTTCCGGGACAACGCCAAAAACATTCAGTACTTC.

The chain links TRBV7-9 to TRBJ2-7; possibly TRBD2 for D (7 bases). In germline, CDR1 is SEHNR, CDR2 FQNEAQ (reference sequence). The CDR3 contains 12 residues. V lost 0 bases and J lost 8, with 8 bases in between. The CDR3 reads CASSLARGQQYF. CDR3 sequence (DNA): TGTGCCAGCAGCTTAGCGCGGGGGCAGCAGTACTTC.

The chain employs TRBV11-2 and TRBJ2-1; D unclear. Deletions cut 4 bases from V and 6 bases from J, with 7 bases between. The germline V gene has CDR1 SGHAT and CDR2 FQNNGV. The CDR3 spans 12 residues. The CDR3 loop is CASSSGVNEQFF. In DNA, the CDR3 is TGTGCCAGCAGCTCCGGAGTCAATGAGCAGTTCTTC.

This clone has just a few counts. The rearrangement links TRBV29-1 to TRBJ1-1, with 7 bases lining up with TRBD1. CDR3 length: 12 amino acids. Losses at the gene ends were 7 bases for V and 5 bases for J; bases not matched to a gene: 7. The V gene's germline CDR1 is SQVTM and CDR2 ANQGSEA. The CDR3 spells CSAQGVGTEAFF. CDR3 in DNA: TGCAGCGCCCAGGGGGTCGGGACTGAAGCTTTCTTT.

V is TRBV14 and J is TRBJ1-2; D uncertain. This CDR3 is 13 amino acids long. Trimming pared 1 base from V and 9 bases from J, leaving 12 bases between. CDR1 SGHDN and CDR2 FVKESK come from the germline V gene. CDR3 DNA: TGTGCCAGCAGCCAAGGTAGTCTAGTGAGCTACACCTTC. This encodes CASSQGSLVSYTF.

This rearrangement joins TRBV3-1 (or the pseudogene TRBV3-2) to TRBJ2-1; TRBD2 matches 10 bases. CDR1 LGHDT and CDR2 YNNKEL come from the germline V gene (reference sequence). V dropped 3 bases and J dropped 4; count of bases not matched to a gene: 18. This CDR3 is built from 20 residues. CDR3: CASSQIAGGIIAREYNEQFF. In nucleotides, the CDR3 is TGTGCCAGCAGCCAGATAGCGGGGGGCATTATCGCCCGGGAATACAATGAGCAGTTCTTC.

The chain uses TRBV2 and TRBJ2-3; 10 nucleotides agree with TRBD2. V lost 6 bases, J lost 2 bases, and 5 bases stayed unmatched. CDR3 length: 15 residues. Germline CDR1 SNHLY, CDR2 FYNNEI. This CDR3 is CASSQLAGNTDTQYF. CDR3 DNA: TGTGCCAGCAGCCAACTAGCGGGGAACACAGATACGCAGTATTTT.

This chain uses TRBV6-2 or TRBV6-3 with TRBJ1-2; a possible D gene is TRBD1 (5 bases). The CDR3 extends over 14 amino acids. Germline values: CDR1 MNHEY, CDR2 SVGEGT. V gave up 5 bases and J gave up 8 bases, with 18 bases separating them. CDR3 amino acids: CASSPPRDSGGYTF. CDR3 nucleotide sequence: TGTGCCAGCAGTCCCCCCCGGGACTCGGGGGGCTACACCTTC.

The rearrangement joins TRBV19 to TRBJ1-1; 10 bases agree with TRBD1. CDR1 is LNHDA and CDR2 is SQIVND in the germline V gene (reference sequence). Trimming at V came to 6 bases and at J to 5 bases, leaving 12 bases not matched to a gene. This CDR3 has 16 amino acids. CDR3 in DNA: TGTGCCAGTAGGTCGGGACAGGGGAGTGGATATACTGAAGCTTTCTTT. Its translation: CASRSGQGSGYTEAFF.

This chain uses TRBV3-1 (or the pseudogene TRBV3-2) with TRBJ2-1; tentatively, D is TRBD2 (5 bases). The CDR3 has 15 residues. Germline CDR1 LGHDT, CDR2 YNNKEL (reference sequence). V lost 1 base and J lost 5, with 12 bases in between. CDR3 coding DNA: TGTGCCAGCAGCCAAGCGGGAAAGGCCCACAATGAGCAGTTCTTC. Translating gives CASSQAGKAHNEQFF.

Details on this clone: At one end, the junction sequence differs from germline, possibly due to a read error. The gene calls are TRBV6-6 and TRBJ1-4; maybe TRBD1 (5 bases). The length of the CDR3 is 13 residues. CDR1 is MNHNY and CDR2 is SVGAGI in the germline V gene (reference sequence). The CDR3 region is CASSYSMGLDSTF. The CDR3 coding sequence is TGTGCCAGCAGTTACTCGATGGGGCTAGACAGCACTTTT.

This chain connects TRBV6-5 to TRBJ2-2; no firm D call. The V gene lost 2 bases and the J gene lost 6 bases, with 7 bases spanning the gap. There are 13 residues in the CDR3. From germline, CDR1 is MNHEY and CDR2 SVGAGI. CDR3 in DNA: TGTGCCAGCAGTTACCCAGAATCCGGGGAGCTGTTTTTT. Protein product: CASSYPESGELFF.

V usage is TRBV5-8 and J usage is TRBJ1-2, with D maybe TRBD1 (5 bases). Germline V gene lookup returns CDR1 SGHTS and CDR2 YDEGEE. This CDR3 spans 12 amino acids. The ends were cut back, 0 bases at V and 7 bases at J, with 7 bases in the middle. The CDR3 reads CASSLGQGGYTF. The CDR3 DNA reads as TGTGCCAGCAGCTTGGGGCAGGGTGGCTACACCTTC. The variable domain in full, with the rest retrieved from reference TRBV5-8 and TRBJ1-2, is EAGVTQSPTHLIKTRGQQATLRCSPISGHTSVYWYQQALGLGLQFLLWYDEGEERNRGNFPPRFSGRQFPNYSSELNVNALELEDSALYLCASSLGQGGYTFGSGTRLTVV.

The V and J genes are TRBV14 and TRBJ2-3; D is possibly TRBD1 (6 bases). This CDR3 spans 15 amino acids. Germline CDR1 reads SGHDN; CDR2 reads FVKESK. Trimming shortened V by 4 bases and J by 0 bases, and 11 bases separated the two germline ends. CDR3 DNA: TGTGCCAGCAGCCTCGGACAGAAAAGCACAGATACGCAGTATTTT. Its translation: CASSLGQKSTDTQYF.

This chain links TRBV27 with TRBJ2-5, with D possibly matching TRBD2 (6 bases). Germline V gene sequence: CDR1 MNHEY, CDR2 SMNVEV (reference sequence). The V gene lost 3 bases and the J gene lost 4 bases, with 18 bases spanning the gap. The CDR3 runs 16 residues. The CDR3 DNA reads as TGTGCCAGCAGTTTGGAGGGCCCCCAGGATCCAGAGACCCAGTACTTC. As protein: CASSLEGPQDPETQYF.

The genes are TRBV5-6 and TRBJ1-5; perhaps TRBD1 as D (5 bases). Per the germline V gene, CDR1 is SGHDT and CDR2 is YYEEEE. Between the trimmed V and J ends, which lost 1 base and 4 bases, there was a span of 9 bases. The CDR3 is 14 amino acids. The DNA for the CDR3 is TGTGCCAGCAGCTTGCGGGCAGGGAATCAGCCCCAGCATTTT. Its translation is CASSLRAGNQPQHF.

In this sample, this clone turned up once. This chain uses TRBV2 with TRBJ1-5, with 7 bases lining up with TRBD1. The CDR3 runs to 13 residues. Trimming removed 8 bases from V and 6 bases from J; junction bases left unmatched: 7. Germline CDR1 reads SNHLY; CDR2 reads FYNNEI. CDR3 nucleotide sequence: TGTGCCAGCCGGGGACAGTCGGGTCAGCCCCAGCATTTT. It yields the protein CASRGQSGQPQHF.

The rearrangement links TRBV6-5 to TRBJ2-3; TRBD2 agrees at 9 bases. V lost 3 bases and J lost 8; bases outside the gene matches: 6. CDR1 and CDR2 from the germline V gene are MNHEY and SVGAGI. The CDR3 spans 14 residues. The CDR3 loop reads CASSYSLAGTTQYF. CDR3 DNA: TGTGCCAGCAGTTATAGCCTAGCGGGGACTACGCAGTATTTT.

This clone showed up just once. The chain carries TRBV4-2 and TRBJ1-2, with 8 bases aligning to TRBD1. Unmatched junction bases numbered 7, after V lost 0 bases and J lost 4 bases. CDR1 LGHNA and CDR2 YNFKEQ come from the germline V gene. This CDR3 comprises 16 residues. The CDR3 nucleotides read TGTGCCAGCAGCCAAGAGGTCACAGGGGGGGTCTATGGCTACACCTTC. This encodes CASSQEVTGGVYGYTF.

The chain employs TRBV5-1 and TRBJ1-2; TRBD1 aligns across 7 bases. The junction had 8 bases not matched to a gene; V was cut back by 4 bases and J by 8 bases. The V gene's germline CDR1 is SGHRS and CDR2 YFSETQ. This CDR3 has 13 amino acids. CDR3: CASSRRTGGGYTF. Here the CDR3 DNA reads TGCGCCAGCAGCCGCCGGACAGGCGGAGGCTACACCTTC.

The chain couples TRBV19 to TRBJ2-7, with D tentatively TRBD1 (6 bases). Deletions cut 3 bases from V and 4 bases from J, with 16 bases between. CDR3 length: 15 residues. Germline values: CDR1 LNHDA, CDR2 SQIVND (reference sequence). CDR3 coding DNA: TGTGCCAGTAGTATTATAACAGGGTCCGTGTACGAGCAGTACTTC. Encoded protein: CASSIITGSVYEQYF.

This chain uses TRBV5-1 with TRBJ2-5, with TRBD1 matching over 9 bases. The J segment lost 4 bases and the V segment lost 5 bases, leaving 12 bases of the junction unmatched. The CDR3 sequence is 16 residues long. CDR1 SGHRS and CDR2 YFSETQ come from the germline V gene. The CDR3 loop reads CASSSDTLTGGETQYF. As DNA, the CDR3 is TGCGCCAGCAGTTCCGACACTTTGACAGGGGGAGAGACCCAGTACTTC.